This T cell receptor (beta chain) was retrieved from a study of control samples from healthy donors and cancer patients. Here immunoSEQ multiplex PCR was the method, and the copy in TCRdb shows in-frame clones only, minus some. The table shows tens of thousands of clones, with approximately 85% occurring only once. Germline loops: CDR1 SGHRS, CDR2 YFSETQ. V lost 3 bases, J lost 0 bases, and 10 bases lay in between. The CDR3 spans 15 residues. Sequencing input: blood. The chain uses TRBV5-1 and TRBJ1-3; D gene unclear. The receptor was derived from a man aged 35-49 years in good health. In DNA form, the CDR3 reads TGCGCCAGCAGCTCCAGCCCTAACTCTGGAAACACCATATATTTT. Translation gives CASSSSPNSGNTIYF.